This T cell receptor beta chain was sequenced in a study of T cell repertoires in cytomegalovirus infection. The length of the CDR3 is 15 residues. Per the germline V gene, CDR1 is MGHRA and CDR2 is YSYEKL. The V and J ends lost 4 bases and 7 bases, in that order; junction bases with no gene match: 8. Each CDR3 protein is one row after TCRdb ran MiXCR on the reads. Among roughly 200,000 distinct CDR3 sequences listed, 15% to 20% were seen once. The V and J genes are TRBV4-1 and TRBJ1-5; 9 positions agree with TRBD1. Material for sequencing was CD8+ T cells from PBMCs. The clonotype comes from a human donor in good health (CMV status not recorded). Some clones in this sample may be carry-over from other donors' samples. The CDR3 here is CASSLIQGAGQPQHF. The CDR3 bases are TGCGCCAGCAGCCTTATACAGGGGGCGGGACAGCCCCAGCATTTT.